This TCR beta chain was sequenced during a study of identical twins (dated by TCRdb to 2016 to 2017). Broadly, across the study: To test whether fetal clonotypes persist, this study deep-sequenced TCR alpha and beta repertoires from monozygotic twins, from unrelated adults of various ages, and from cord blood. Replicate twin experiments were performed at different times using different library preparation protocols to rule out contamination.

Only healthy Caucasian donors were included. Three unrelated non-twin adults were additionally sequenced: a male aged 18 to 29, a male aged 50 to 59 and a female aged 50 to 59. Miltenyi CD45RO+ enrichment and human naive T-cell isolation kits were used to isolate memory (CD45RO+) and naive T cells from PBMC. V is clipped by 0 bases and J by 8 bases, and the sequence between their germline boundaries is 10 bases long. Per the germline V gene, MGHRA is the CDR1 and YSYEKL is the CDR2. The CDR3 goes from the cysteine to the phenylalanine over 14 residues. Only the CDR3 part of the read is kept: 42 bases, read in frame from the first base. The research as a whole found: Zero-insertion analyses could be partly confounded by invariant T cells such as MAIT and iNKT, although diverse VJ usage argued against such confounding for most clonotypes. In monozygotic twins, recombination models systematically underestimated out-of-frame TCR alpha sharing, but the models matched the sharing seen between unrelated individuals. Abundant cord blood beta clonotypes had fewer insertions, young adult naive repertoires showed a similar but weaker trend, and memory repertoires showed no such trend. Because the same donors could not be followed over many years, the conclusions relied on cross-sectional statistical analysis. Compared with coincidental sharing between unrelated individuals, out-of-frame TCR alpha sequences shared between twins showed an excess of sequences with low generation probability. A weaker excess of twin sharing was found in beta out-of-frame sequences because the signal-to-noise ratio was lowered by fewer shared sequences.

This clonotype was seen many times. No antigen is known for it. Base qualities were left out, and no much larger clone turns up one base away. The library was prepared using 5' RACE. TCRdb names Illumina HiSeq 2000 as the instrument used. Template switching introduced a universal primer binding site; the final cDNA contained a unique molecular identifier, enabling accurate counting of TCR cDNA molecules. Specific primers in the conserved constant-segment region were used to synthesize first-strand cDNA for TCR alpha and beta chains. To control for contamination, each cDNA library was double barcoded with a SMART-Mk sample barcode plus Illumina barcodes. TruSeq adapter sequences and Illumina sample barcodes were added in two successive PCR steps. The TCR alpha and beta cDNA libraries were sequenced on the Illumina HiSeq platform using custom primers. In the authors' own workflow: MiGEC was used to process raw reads and extract unique molecular identifiers, and MiXCR was used to find CDR3 positions. Recombination models were inferred per individual with the repgenHMM and IGoR tools using an EM algorithm. The analysis of shared clonotypes was done with the tcR package in R, with sharing normalized by the product of cloneset sizes. To study raw recombination free of thymic and clonal selection effects, out-of-frame nonproductive sequences were analyzed. TCRdb reprocessing: public reads trimmed at Q25 with fastp, clones called with MiXCR, in-frame beta chains kept. Rows are unified per CDR3 protein, each entry keeping the most common DNA and genes. TCRdb assigned the V and J calls; the authors' analysis was not used. This sample lists hundreds of thousands of distinct CDR3 sequences; over 5% were detected once. The top ten hold roughly 2% of the sample.

The sample taken for sequencing was naive T cells sorted from blood. The meaning of the sample's cell subset or site label: cells isolated with a human naive T-cell isolation kit. Recombination joined TRBV4-1 with TRBJ1-4; perhaps TRBD1 is the D gene, with 6 bases matching. The receptor was derived from a man aged 18 to 35 in good health. CDR3 region: CASSQEQGKEKLFF. The nucleotides read TGCGCCAGCAGCCAAGAACAGGGAAAGGAAAAACTGTTTTTT.